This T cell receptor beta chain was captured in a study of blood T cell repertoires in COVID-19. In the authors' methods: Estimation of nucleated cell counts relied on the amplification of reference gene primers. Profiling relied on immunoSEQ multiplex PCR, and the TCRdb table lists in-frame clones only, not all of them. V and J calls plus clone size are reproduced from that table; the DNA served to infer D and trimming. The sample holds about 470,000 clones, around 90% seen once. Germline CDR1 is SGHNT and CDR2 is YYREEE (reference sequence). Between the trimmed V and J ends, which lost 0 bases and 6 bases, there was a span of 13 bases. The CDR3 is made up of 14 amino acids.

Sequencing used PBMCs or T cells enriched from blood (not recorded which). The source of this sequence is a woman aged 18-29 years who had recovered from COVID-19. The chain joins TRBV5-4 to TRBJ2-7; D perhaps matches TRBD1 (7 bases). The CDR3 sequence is CASSLARGEGEQYF. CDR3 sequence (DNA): TGTGCCAGCAGCTTGGCCAGGGGGGAAGGCGAGCAGTACTTC.